The 20 T cell receptor beta chains below come from one sample, sequenced in a study of cytomegalovirus exposure and HLA in healthy donors. The PCR employed 60 Vbeta primers together with 13 Jbeta primers. Libraries were prepared by immunoSEQ multiplex PCR; TCRdb keeps only in-frame clonotypes and omits some of them. The sample lists more than 85,000 clones, over 70% occurring once. The material sequenced was PBMCs. All receptors come from a male donor in good health and CMV-seronegative.

The CDR3 DNA sequence: TGCAGCGCGTCAACAGGGGGTCCCTACGAGCAGTACTTC. The encoded protein is CSASTGGPYEQYF. This rearrangement joins TRBV29-1 to TRBJ2-7, with 8 bases identical to TRBD1. CDR1 is SQVTM and CDR2 is ANQGSEA in the germline V gene. The CDR3 spans 13 residues. V was clipped by 7 bases and J by 2 bases; unmatched bases: 7.

Only a few counts were recorded for this clone. The CDR3, as DNA: TGTGCCAGCTCATCTCAAGACAGGGATTCACCCCTCCACTTT. Protein sequence: CASSSQDRDSPLHF. V is TRBV18 and J is TRBJ1-6, with 7 bases that match TRBD1. The CDR3 extends over 14 amino acids. The ends lost 5 bases at V and 8 bases at J; junction bases unmatched: 6. In germline, CDR1 is KGHSH, CDR2 LQKENI.

A single count supports this clone. The V gene is TRBV18, the J gene TRBJ2-3, with D perhaps matching TRBD2 (6 bases). From germline, CDR1 is KGHSH and CDR2 LQKENI. With 2 bases removed from V and 6 bases from J, the gap between germline ends came to 15 bases. The CDR3 totals 15 residues. The CDR3 reads CASSPGAGGGDTQYF. CDR3 sequence (DNA): TGTGCCAGCTCACCAGGGGCCGGGGGTGGCGATACGCAGTATTTT. The full variable domain, rest sourced from reference TRBV18 and TRBJ2-3, is NAGVMQNPRHLVRRRGQEARLRCSPMKGHSHVYWYRQLPEEGLKFMVYLQKENIIDESGMPKERFSAEFPKEGPSILRIQQVVRGDSAAYFCASSPGAGGGDTQYFGPGTRLTVL.

The V call is TRBV6-5, the J call TRBJ1-4, with TRBD1 matching 7 bases. The CDR3 is 15 amino acids. The germline V gene encodes CDR1 MNHEY and CDR2 SVGAGI. V dropped 6 bases and J dropped 8; count of bases not matched to a gene: 12. CDR3 amino acids: CASRRRTGGAEKLFF. The CDR3 bases are TGTGCCAGCAGACGACGGACAGGTGGGGCAGAAAAACTGTTTTTT.

The chain links TRBV5-5 to TRBJ2-7; D unresolved. Trimming stripped 4 bases from V and 3 bases from J, with 8 bases between. Germline CDR1 is SGHKS and CDR2 is YYEKEE (reference sequence). This CDR3 is 12 amino acids long. Here the CDR3 DNA reads TGTGCCAGCAGCCGCGAGGTCTACGAGCAGTACTTC. Its protein is CASSREVYEQYF.

The chain couples TRBV5-1 to TRBJ1-1; D perhaps matches TRBD1 (6 bases). Germline V CDR1 and CDR2: SGHRS, YFSETQ. V lost 7 bases to trimming and J lost 1 base, with 14 bases between them. This CDR3 has 14 residues. The CDR3 protein is CASAGQGSNTEAFF. As DNA, the CDR3 is TGCGCCAGCGCTGGGCAGGGGTCGAACACTGAAGCTTTCTTT.

This sequence joins TRBV27 and TRBJ2-1; D is ambiguous. Trimming cost V 7 bases and J 3 bases, with 4 bases left between them. Per the germline V gene, CDR1 is MNHEY and CDR2 is SMNVEV (reference sequence). The CDR3 runs to 11 residues. CDR3 loop: CASNNYNEQFF. In nucleotides, the CDR3 is TGTGCCAGCAATAACTACAATGAGCAGTTCTTC.

The chain uses TRBV7-3 and TRBJ1-2; 9 bases match TRBD1. Germline trimming cut 5 bases from V and 8 bases from J; bases unmatched to any gene: 6. Germline V gene lookup returns CDR1 SGHTA and CDR2 FQGTGA. The CDR3 is made up of 13 amino acids. The CDR3 loop is CASSGGTGWGYTF. The DNA for the CDR3 is TGTGCCAGCAGCGGGGGGACAGGGTGGGGCTACACCTTC.

The rearrangement joins TRBV28 to TRBJ1-5; the D gene is possibly TRBD1 (5 bases). Germline V gene data show CDR1 as MDHEN and CDR2 as SYDVKM. Trimming stripped 6 bases from V and 3 bases from J, with 12 bases between. The CDR3 runs 14 residues. CDR3 coding DNA: TGTGCCAGCAGCATCGGACACCTCAATCAGCCCCAGCATTTT. Translating it yields CASSIGHLNQPQHF.

Regarding this clone: The same CDR3 is also encoded by other DNA sequences in this sample. The V gene is TRBV27, the J gene TRBJ2-7, with no clear D. Germline V CDR1 and CDR2: MNHEY, SMNVEV (reference sequence). The ends were cut back, 3 bases at V and 2 bases at J, with 11 bases in the middle. The CDR3 spans 14 residues. The CDR3 reads CASSFKLAAYEQYF. DNA for the CDR3: TGTGCCAGCAGTTTTAAACTGGCGGCCTACGAGCAGTACTTC.

The gene calls are TRBV28 and TRBJ2-5; 11 positions match TRBD2. Germline trimming cut 7 bases from V and 6 bases from J; bases unmatched to any gene: 10. Germline V gene lookup returns CDR1 MDHEN and CDR2 SYDVKM. The CDR3 runs to 15 residues. This chain's CDR3 is CASTRLLAGGKTQYF. CDR3 in DNA: TGTGCCAGCACCCGCCTATTAGCGGGAGGGAAGACCCAGTACTTC.

The chain has TRBV19 and TRBJ2-7; possibly TRBD1 for D (6 bases). Germline V CDR1 and CDR2: LNHDA, SQIVND (reference sequence). The germline V and J ends were trimmed by 7 bases and 0 bases, with 13 bases remaining between them. The length of the CDR3 is 14 residues. The CDR3 coding sequence is TGTGCCAGTACGGACAGATTTACCTCCTACGAGCAGTACTTC. This codes for CASTDRFTSYEQYF.

This sequence joins TRBV18 and TRBJ2-7; no definite D call. Trimming stripped 3 bases from V and 4 bases from J, with 4 bases between. The CDR3 covers 11 residues. Looked up from germline, CDR1 is KGHSH and CDR2 is LQKENI. The chain's CDR3 is CASSPEYEQYF. CDR3 in DNA: TGTGCCAGCTCACCCGAGTACGAGCAGTACTTC. Filled out from reference TRBV18 and TRBJ2-7, the complete variable domain reads NAGVMQNPRHLVRRRGQEARLRCSPMKGHSHVYWYRQLPEEGLKFMVYLQKENIIDESGMPKERFSAEFPKEGPSILRIQQVVRGDSAAYFCASSPEYEQYFGPGTRLTVT.

V is TRBV19 and J is TRBJ1-3; no firm D call. CDR1 and CDR2 from the germline V gene are LNHDA and SQIVND (reference sequence). There are 15 residues in the CDR3. V was cut by 7 bases and J by 2 bases, with 15 bases left in between. The CDR3 loop is CASITTRRAGNTIYF. The CDR3 DNA reads TGTGCCAGTATCACCACCCGGAGGGCTGGAAACACCATATATTTT. Full variable domain (outside the CDR3, taken from reference TRBV19 and TRBJ1-3): DGGITQSPKYLFRKEGQNVTLSCEQNLNHDAMYWYRQDPGQGLRLIYYSQIVNDFQKGDIAEGYSVSREKKESFPLTVTSAQKNPTAFYLCASITTRRAGNTIYFGEGSWLTVV.

This chain connects TRBV5-1 to TRBJ2-2, with 9 bases lining up with TRBD1. Germline CDR1 and CDR2: SGHRS and YFSETQ. V trimming: 4 bases; J trimming: 4 bases; junction bases outside the gene matches: 8. The CDR3 runs to 16 residues. This CDR3 reads CASSADRGSGTGELFF. DNA of the CDR3: TGCGCCAGCAGCGCAGACAGGGGGTCCGGCACCGGGGAGCTGTTTTTT.

Turning to this clone: The same CDR3 is also encoded by other DNA sequences in this sample. J is TRBJ1-1 and V is TRBV30, with 8 bases aligning to TRBD1. Germline-derived CDR1 and CDR2 are GTSNPN and SVGIG (reference sequence). With 3 bases clipped from V and 2 bases from J, the junction kept 5 bases outside the gene matches. The CDR3 runs to 14 residues. CDR3 in amino acids: CAWSATGANTEAFF. The CDR3 nucleotides read TGTGCCTGGAGCGCGACAGGGGCCAACACTGAAGCTTTCTTT.

The chain combines TRBV7-6 with TRBJ2-1; 8 bases align to TRBD1. Trimming took 6 bases from V and 9 from J; bases not matched to a gene: 10. The CDR3 extends over 14 amino acids. CDR1 and CDR2 (germline): SGHVS, FNYEAQ. The chain's CDR3 is CASSTGQGRGEQFF. DNA for the CDR3: TGTGCCAGCAGTACTGGACAGGGTAGAGGTGAGCAGTTCTTC.

V gene TRBV18 combines with J gene TRBJ1-5, with D possibly being TRBD1 (5 bases). Trimming cost V 3 bases and J 0 bases, with 9 bases left between them. Germline CDR1 and CDR2: KGHSH and LQKENI. The CDR3 sequence is 15 residues long. CDR3 DNA sequence: TGTGCCAGCTCACCCCAGGGAAATAGCAATCAGCCCCAGCATTTT. It encodes CASSPQGNSNQPQHF.

The V gene is TRBV7-2, the J gene TRBJ2-1; perhaps TRBD1 as D (6 bases). Germline V gene lookup returns CDR1 SGHTA and CDR2 FQGNSA. With 6 bases removed from V and 3 bases from J, the gap between germline ends came to 12 bases. This CDR3 region has 14 residues. CDR3 nucleotide sequence: TGTGCCAGCAGAAGAGGGGGTGGCTACAATGAGCAGTTCTTC. Translated: CASRRGGGYNEQFF.

This chain connects TRBV2 to TRBJ1-4; 8 nucleotides agree with TRBD1. In germline, CDR1 is SNHLY, CDR2 FYNNEI. The CDR3 sequence is 18 residues long. V was clipped by 6 bases and J by 4 bases; unmatched bases: 16. CDR3 nucleotides: TGTGCCAGCAGGGCCGGGAAAGGACAGGGTGACGGTAATGAAAAACTGTTTTTT. This codes for CASRAGKGQGDGNEKLFF.